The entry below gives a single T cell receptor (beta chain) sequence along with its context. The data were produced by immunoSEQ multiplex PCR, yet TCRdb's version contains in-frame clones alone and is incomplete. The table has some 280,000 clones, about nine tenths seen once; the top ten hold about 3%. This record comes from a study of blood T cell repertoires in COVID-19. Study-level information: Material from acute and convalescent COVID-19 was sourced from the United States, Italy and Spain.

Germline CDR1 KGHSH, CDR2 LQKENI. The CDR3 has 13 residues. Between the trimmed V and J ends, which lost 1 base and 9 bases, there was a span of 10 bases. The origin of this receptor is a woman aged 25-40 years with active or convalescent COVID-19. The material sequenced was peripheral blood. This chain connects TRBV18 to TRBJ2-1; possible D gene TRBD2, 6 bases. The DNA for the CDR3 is TGTGCCAGCTCACCACTGCGGGATGTTGAGCAGTTCTTC. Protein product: CASSPLRDVEQFF.